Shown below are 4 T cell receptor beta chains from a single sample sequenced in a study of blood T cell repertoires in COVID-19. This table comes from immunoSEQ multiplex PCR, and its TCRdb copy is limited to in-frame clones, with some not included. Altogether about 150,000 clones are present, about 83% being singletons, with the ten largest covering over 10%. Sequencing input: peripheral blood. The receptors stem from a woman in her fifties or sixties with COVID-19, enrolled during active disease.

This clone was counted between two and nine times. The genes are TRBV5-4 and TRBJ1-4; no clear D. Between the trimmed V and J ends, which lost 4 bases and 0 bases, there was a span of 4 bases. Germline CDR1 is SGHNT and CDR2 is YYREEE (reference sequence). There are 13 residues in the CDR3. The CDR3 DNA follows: TGTGCCAGCAGCCAGGCAACTAATGAAAAACTGTTTTTT. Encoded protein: CASSQATNEKLFF.

The CDR3 protein is CASNSGVGTGELFF. DNA of the CDR3: TGTGCCAGTAACAGCGGGGTAGGGACCGGGGAGCTGTTTTTT. This chain joins TRBV19 and TRBJ2-2; 7 nucleotides align to TRBD2. J was trimmed by 5 bases and V by 7 bases; bases with no gene match: 7. Germline V lookup: CDR1 LNHDA, CDR2 SQIVND (reference sequence). The CDR3 runs to 14 residues.

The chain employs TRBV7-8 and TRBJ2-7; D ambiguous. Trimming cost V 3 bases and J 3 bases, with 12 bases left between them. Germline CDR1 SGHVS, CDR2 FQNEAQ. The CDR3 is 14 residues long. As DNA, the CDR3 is TGTGCCAGCAGCTTGACCGGGTCTATCTACGAGCAGTACTTC. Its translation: CASSLTGSIYEQYF.

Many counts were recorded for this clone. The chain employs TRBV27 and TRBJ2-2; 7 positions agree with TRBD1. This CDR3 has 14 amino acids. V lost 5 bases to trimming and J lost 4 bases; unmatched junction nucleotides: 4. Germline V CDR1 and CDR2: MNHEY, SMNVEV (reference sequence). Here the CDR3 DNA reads TGTGCCAGCAGTCCTTACAGGGGCACCGGGGAGCTGTTTTTT. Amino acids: CASSPYRGTGELFF.